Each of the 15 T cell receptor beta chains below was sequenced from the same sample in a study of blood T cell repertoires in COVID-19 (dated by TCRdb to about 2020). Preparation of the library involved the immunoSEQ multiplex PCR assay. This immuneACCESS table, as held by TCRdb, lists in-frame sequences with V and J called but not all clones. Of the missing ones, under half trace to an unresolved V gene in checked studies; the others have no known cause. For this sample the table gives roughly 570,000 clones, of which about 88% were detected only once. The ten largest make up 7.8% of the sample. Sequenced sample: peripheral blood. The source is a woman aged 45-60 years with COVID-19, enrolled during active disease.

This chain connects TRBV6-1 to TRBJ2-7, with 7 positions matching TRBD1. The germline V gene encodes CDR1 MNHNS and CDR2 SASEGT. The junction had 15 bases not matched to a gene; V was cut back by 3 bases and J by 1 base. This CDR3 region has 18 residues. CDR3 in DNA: TGTGCCAGCAGTGAGGGCTTACCGGGACAGCAAACTTCCTACGAGCAGTACTTC. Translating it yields CASSEGLPGQQTSYEQYF.

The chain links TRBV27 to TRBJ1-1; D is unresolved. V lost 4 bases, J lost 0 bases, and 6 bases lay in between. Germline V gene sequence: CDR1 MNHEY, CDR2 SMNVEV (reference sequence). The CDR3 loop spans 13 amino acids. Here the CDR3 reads CASSYTVNTEAFF. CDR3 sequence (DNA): TGTGCCAGCAGTTATACGGTGAACACTGAAGCTTTCTTT.

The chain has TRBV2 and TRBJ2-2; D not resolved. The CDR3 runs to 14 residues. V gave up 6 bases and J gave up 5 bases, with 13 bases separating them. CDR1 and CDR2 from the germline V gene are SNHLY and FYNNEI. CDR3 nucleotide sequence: TGTGCCAGCAGGCCCCCTGTCGGGACCGGGGAGCTGTTTTTT. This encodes CASRPPVGTGELFF. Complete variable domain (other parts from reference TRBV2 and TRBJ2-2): EPEVTQTPSHQVTQMGQEVILRCVPISNHLYFYWYRQILGQKVEFLVSFYNNEISEKSEIFDDQFSVERPDGSNFTLKIRSTKLEDSAMYFCASRPPVGTGELFFGEGSRLTVL.

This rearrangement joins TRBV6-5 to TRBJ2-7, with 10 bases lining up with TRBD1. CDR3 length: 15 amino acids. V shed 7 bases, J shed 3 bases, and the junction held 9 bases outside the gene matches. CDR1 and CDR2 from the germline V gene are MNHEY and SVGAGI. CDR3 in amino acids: CASTLGQGFNYEQYF. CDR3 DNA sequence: TGTGCCAGCACCCTGGGACAGGGGTTTAACTACGAGCAGTACTTC.

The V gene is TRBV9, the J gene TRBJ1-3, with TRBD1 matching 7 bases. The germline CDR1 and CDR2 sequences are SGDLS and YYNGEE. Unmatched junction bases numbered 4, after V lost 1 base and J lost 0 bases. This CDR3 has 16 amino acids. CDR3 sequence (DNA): TGTGCCAGCAGCGTAACAGGGGACGTCTCTGGAAACACCATATATTTT. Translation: CASSVTGDVSGNTIYF.

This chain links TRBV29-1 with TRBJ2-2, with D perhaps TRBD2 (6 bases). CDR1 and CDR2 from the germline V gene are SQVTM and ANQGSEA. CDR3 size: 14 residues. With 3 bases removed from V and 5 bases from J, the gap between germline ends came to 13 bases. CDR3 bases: TGCAGCGTTGACCTTCTAGGAGGGACCGGGGAGCTGTTTTTT. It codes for CSVDLLGGTGELFF.

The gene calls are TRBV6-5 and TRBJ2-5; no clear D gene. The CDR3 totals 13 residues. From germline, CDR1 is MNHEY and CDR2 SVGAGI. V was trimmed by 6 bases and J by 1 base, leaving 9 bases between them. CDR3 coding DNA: TGTGCCAGCAGACCTCCGGGCCAAGAGACCCAGTACTTC. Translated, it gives CASRPPGQETQYF.

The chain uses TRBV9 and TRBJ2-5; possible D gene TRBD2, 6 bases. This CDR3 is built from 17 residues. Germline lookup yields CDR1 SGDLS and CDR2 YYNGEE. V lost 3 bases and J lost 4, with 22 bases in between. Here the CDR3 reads CASSARPGLTIGETQYF. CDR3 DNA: TGTGCCAGCAGCGCCCGGCCGGGACTGACGATCGGAGAGACCCAGTACTTC.

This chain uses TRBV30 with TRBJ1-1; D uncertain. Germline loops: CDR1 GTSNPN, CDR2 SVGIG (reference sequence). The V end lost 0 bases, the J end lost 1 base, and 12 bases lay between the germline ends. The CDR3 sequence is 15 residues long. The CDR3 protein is CAWSVRYGQNTEAFF. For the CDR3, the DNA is TGTGCCTGGAGTGTAAGGTATGGGCAGAACACTGAAGCTTTCTTT.

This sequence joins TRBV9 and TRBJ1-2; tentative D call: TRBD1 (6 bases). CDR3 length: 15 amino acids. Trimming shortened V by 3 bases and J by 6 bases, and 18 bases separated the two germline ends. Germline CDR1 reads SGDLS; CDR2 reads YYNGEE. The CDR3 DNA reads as TGTGCCAGCAGCGGAACAGGGCGAGTAGGGGATGGCTACACCTTC. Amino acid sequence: CASSGTGRVGDGYTF. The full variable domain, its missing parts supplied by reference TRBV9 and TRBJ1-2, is DSGVTQTPKHLITATGQRVTLRCSPRSGDLSVYWYQQSLDQGLQFLIQYYNGEERAKGNILERFSAQQFPDLHSELNLSSLELGDSALYFCASSGTGRVGDGYTFGSGTRLTVV.

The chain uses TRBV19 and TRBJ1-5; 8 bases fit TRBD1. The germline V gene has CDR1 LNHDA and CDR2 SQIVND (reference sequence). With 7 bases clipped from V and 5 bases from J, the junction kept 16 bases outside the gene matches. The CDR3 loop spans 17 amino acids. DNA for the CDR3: TGTGCCAGTAACTATCCTCGGACAGGGAGGTACGATCAGCCCCAGCATTTT. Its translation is CASNYPRTGRYDQPQHF.

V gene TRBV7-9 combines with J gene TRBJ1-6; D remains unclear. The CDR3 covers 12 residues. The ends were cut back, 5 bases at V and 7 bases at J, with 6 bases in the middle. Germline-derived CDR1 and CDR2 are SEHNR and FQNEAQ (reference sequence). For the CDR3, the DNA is TGTGCCAGCAGCCGAGTAAATTCACCCCTCCACTTT. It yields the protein CASSRVNSPLHF. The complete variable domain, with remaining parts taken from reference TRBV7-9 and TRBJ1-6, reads DTGVSQNPRHKITKRGQNVTFRCDPISEHNRLYWYRQTLGQGPEFLTYFQNEAQLEKSRLLSDRFSAERPKGSFSTLEIQRTEQGDSAMYLCASSRVNSPLHFGNGTRLTVT.

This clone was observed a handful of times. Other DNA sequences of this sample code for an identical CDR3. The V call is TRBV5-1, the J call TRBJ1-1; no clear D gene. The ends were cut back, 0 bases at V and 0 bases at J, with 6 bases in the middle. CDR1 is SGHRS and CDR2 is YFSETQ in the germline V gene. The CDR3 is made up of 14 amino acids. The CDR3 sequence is CASSLGSVNTEAFF. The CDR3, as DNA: TGCGCCAGCAGCTTGGGTTCTGTGAACACTGAAGCTTTCTTT.

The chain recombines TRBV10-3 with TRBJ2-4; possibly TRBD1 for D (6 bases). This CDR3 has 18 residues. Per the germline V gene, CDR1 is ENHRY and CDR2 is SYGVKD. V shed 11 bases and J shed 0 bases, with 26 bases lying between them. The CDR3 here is CAQMPRPGVNIAKNIQYF. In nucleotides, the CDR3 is TGTGCCCAGATGCCGCGGCCAGGGGTCAATATAGCCAAAAACATTCAGTACTTC.

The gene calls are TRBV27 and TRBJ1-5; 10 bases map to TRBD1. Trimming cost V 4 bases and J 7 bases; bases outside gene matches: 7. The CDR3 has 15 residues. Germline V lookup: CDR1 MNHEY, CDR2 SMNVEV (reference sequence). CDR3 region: CASSSTGGEAQPQHF. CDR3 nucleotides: TGTGCCAGCAGTTCGACAGGGGGCGAGGCGCAGCCCCAGCATTTT.